The rows below give T cell receptor beta chains drawn from one sample of a study of immune evolution from preneoplasia to lung adenocarcinoma. Only in-frame clones appear in the TCRdb table, and some are missing; sequencing was by immunoSEQ multiplex PCR. The profile shows around 14,000 clones, 81% of them singletons. Sequencing input: FFPE minimally invasive lung adenocarcinoma tissue. The receptors originated from a person aged 60-79 years with lung adenocarcinoma. CDR3s include the opening cysteine and the closing phenylalanine or tryptophan. A D gene is named only where the DNA matches it firmly. Clone size is not always given. Where it is, it says once, few, many or a class for expanded clones.

v_call	j_call	clone_size	d_call	cdr3_nt	cdr3_aa
TRBV6-6	TRBJ1-5	.	.	TGTGCCAGCAGTTACGGGCAGCCGAAGGGTAATCAGCCCCAGCATTTT	CASSYGQPKGNQPQHF
TRBV6-1	TRBJ2-3	.	.	TGTGCCAGCAGTGAAATTGGAGAACCCCTGCGGTATTTT	CASSEIGEPLRYF
TRBV14	TRBJ1-6	.	TRBD1	TGTGCCAGCAGCCATGGACAGGTACTTTATAATTCACCCCTCCACTTT	CASSHGQVLYNSPLHF
TRBV5-1	TRBJ2-1	.	TRBD2	TGCGCCAGCAGCTTGTACGGCGGGGGGGCTAACAATGAGCAGTTCTTC	CASSLYGGGANNEQFF
TRBV6-6	TRBJ1-1	.	.	TGTGCCAGCAGTTACGAGGGCTGGGGGAACACTGAAGCTTTCTTT	CASSYEGWGNTEAFF
TRBV7-3	TRBJ2-5	few	TRBD2	TGTGCCAGCAGCCTCATAGCGGGAGGGCTGGAGACCCAGTACTTC	CASSLIAGGLETQYF
TRBV27	TRBJ2-7	.	.	TGTGCCAGCAGCCAAAAAAGGGGCGAGCAGTACTTC	CASSQKRGEQYF
TRBV15	TRBJ2-3	.	TRBD1	TGTGCCACCAGCAGTGGACAGGGAGGCACAGATACGCAGTATTTT	CATSSGQGGTDTQYF
TRBV6-1	TRBJ1-2	.	.	TGTGCCAGCAGTGATCCCGGACAGTATGGCTACACCTTC	CASSDPGQYGYTF
TRBV20-1	TRBJ2-7	.	.	TGCAGTGCTAGAGATCGGGGAGAGCAGTACTTC	CSARDRGEQYF
TRBV11-2	TRBJ1-5	.	.	TGTGCCAGCAGCTTAACCGATGGGGGTAATCAGCCCCAGCATTTT	CASSLTDGGNQPQHF
TRBV25-1	TRBJ2-2	.	.	TGTGCCAGCAGTGAGGACCTGTACACCGGGGAGCTGTTTTTT	CASSEDLYTGELFF
TRBV6-5	TRBJ2-1	.	.	TGTGCCAGCAGTTACTTTAGCGACGATACCTACAATGAGCAGTTCTTC	CASSYFSDDTYNEQFF
TRBV9	TRBJ1-3	.	TRBD1	TGTGCCAGCAGCGTAGGTGGGGACAGGTACTCTGGAAACACCATATATTTT	CASSVGGDRYSGNTIYF
TRBV15	TRBJ2-5	once	.	TGTGCCACCAGCAGAGATGGCGTATTCGGGGAGACCCAGTACTTC	CATSRDGVFGETQYF
TRBV11-2	TRBJ2-7	.	.	TGTGCCAGCAGCTTAGAGATGGGTACCCGGGGCATCTACGAGCAGTACTTC	CASSLEMGTRGIYEQYF
TRBV5-8	TRBJ1-5	.	.	TGTGCCAGCAGCGACGGACTGAGCAATCAGCCCCAGCATTTT	CASSDGLSNQPQHF
TRBV20-1	TRBJ1-4	.	.	TGCAGTGCTAGTAATGAAAAACTGTTTTTT	CSASNEKLFF
TRBV9	TRBJ2-1	.	.	TGTGCCAGCAGCGTAGGGCAACCGGCGCCTACTTCCTACAATGAGCAGTTCTTC	CASSVGQPAPTSYNEQFF
TRBV2	TRBJ2-2	.	TRBD2	TGTGCCAGCAGTGAAAACGGGAGGGCCACCGGGGAGCTGTTTTTT	CASSENGRATGELFF
TRBV28	TRBJ1-2	.	.	TGTGCCACCGAGACAGTCAACTATGGCTACACCTTC	CATETVNYGYTF
TRBV6-5	TRBJ2-3	.	.	TGTGCCAGCAGAGACCTCAGCACAGATACGCAGTATTTT	CASRDLSTDTQYF
TRBV6-1	TRBJ2-1	.	TRBD2	TGTGCCAGCAGTGAAGAAGTCCTAGCGGGAGGTAGGAATGAGCAGTTCTTC	CASSEEVLAGGRNEQFF
TRBV7-3	TRBJ2-2	.	TRBD1	TGTGCCAGCAGCCTTTCAGGGGGAACCGGGGAGCTGTTTTTT	CASSLSGGTGELFF
TRBV6-5	TRBJ1-5	few	.	TGTGCCAGCAGTATTGGACACAATCAGCCCCAGCATTTT	CASSIGHNQPQHF
TRBV6-4	TRBJ2-3	.	TRBD1	TGTGCCAGCAGTGCTGGGACAGGAGAGACAGATACGCAGTATTTT	CASSAGTGETDTQYF
TRBV27	TRBJ2-5	.	.	TGTGCCAGCAGTTCCTTTCCTAGCGATTTCGGGGAGACCCAGTACTTC	CASSSFPSDFGETQYF
TRBV28	TRBJ2-6	.	.	TGTGCCAGCAGTTGGGGGGGGCCAGGGGCCAACGTCCTGACTTTC	CASSWGGPGANVLTF
TRBV10-3	TRBJ1-1	.	.	TGTGCCATCACCCCGGGGGGATGGACTGAAGCTTTCTTT	CAITPGGWTEAFF
TRBV6-6	TRBJ2-2	.	TRBD2	TGTGCCAGCGCTGGCGGGAGGGCGACCGGGGAGCTGTTTTTT	CASAGGRATGELFF
TRBV7-9	TRBJ2-7	.	TRBD1	TGTGCCAGCAGCTTAAAGGGGACAGGGATCTACGAGCAGTACTTC	CASSLKGTGIYEQYF
TRBV4-1	TRBJ2-4	.	.	TGCGCCAGCAGCCAAGAGAGGGGATATTCGGCCAAAAACATTCAGTACTTC	CASSQERGYSAKNIQYF
TRBV6-5	TRBJ1-1	once	TRBD1	TGTGCCAGCAGCCTAGACAGGGTTAGGACTGAAGCTTTCTTT	CASSLDRVRTEAFF